The 5 T cell receptor beta chains reported below all come from one sample, sequenced in a study of T cell responses to AZD1222 COVID-19 vaccine. Only in-frame clones appear in the TCRdb table, and some are missing; sequencing was by immunoSEQ multiplex PCR. The sample holds some 96,000 clones; approximately 90% are singletons and the top ten take less than 3.5%. Sequenced material: peripheral blood, taken on day 0 of AZD1222 vaccination. These receptor sequences come from an adult in good health.

This clone was counted a single time. The chain is built from TRBV18 and TRBJ1-5; TRBD1 agrees at 8 bases. The CDR3 runs to 14 residues. The germline CDR1 and CDR2 sequences are KGHSH and LQKENI. V dropped 6 bases and J dropped 2; count of bases not matched to a gene: 3. As DNA, the CDR3 is TGTGCCAGCTCCCCGGGACAGGGCAATCAGCCCCAGCATTTT. Translation: CASSPGQGNQPQHF.

The chain joins TRBV5-4 to TRBJ1-2, with D unresolved. The V end lost 3 bases, the J end lost 8 bases, and 14 bases lay between the germline ends. Looked up from germline, CDR1 is SGHNT and CDR2 is YYREEE (reference sequence). The CDR3 totals 13 residues. DNA for the CDR3: TGTGCCAGCAGCTCTTATCCCTCTAACGGCTACACCTTC. It translates to CASSSYPSNGYTF.

In DNA, the CDR3 is TGTGCCAGTAAGAGATTGGGCACAAACAATGAGCAGTTCTTC. Translated, it gives CASKRLGTNNEQFF. The chain combines TRBV19 with TRBJ2-1; D call uncertain. CDR3 length: 14 amino acids. Germline lookup yields CDR1 LNHDA and CDR2 SQIVND (reference sequence). Trimming shortened V by 7 bases and J by 5 bases, and 15 bases separated the two germline ends.

This chain links TRBV10-3 with TRBJ2-1; 9 bases align to TRBD2. The V segment lost 5 bases and the J segment 5 bases; nucleotides outside the gene matches: 7. The germline CDR1 and CDR2 sequences are ENHRY and SYGVKD. The length of the CDR3 is 15 residues. The CDR3 region has the DNA TGTGCCATCAGTATCAAGACTAGCGGAAACAATGAGCAGTTCTTC. It yields the protein CAISIKTSGNNEQFF.

V gene TRBV7-9 combines with J gene TRBJ1-5; D remains unclear. The germline V gene encodes CDR1 SEHNR and CDR2 FQNEAQ (reference sequence). The V end was cut by 3 bases, the J end by 7 bases, with 7 bases between. The CDR3 is made up of 12 amino acids. CDR3 protein: CASSFGVQPQHF. The CDR3 coding sequence is TGTGCCAGCAGCTTCGGTGTCCAGCCCCAGCATTTT.